This T cell receptor (beta chain) was obtained from a study of blood T cell repertoires in COVID-19. Sequencing used immunoSEQ multiplex PCR; TCRdb keeps in-frame clones, though not all of them. Among about 310,000 clones listed, about 90% were seen once. The CDR3 contains 14 residues. Trimming cost V 4 bases and J 5 bases, with 12 bases left between them. Germline-derived CDR1 and CDR2 are SGHTS and YDEGEE. This clonotype originated in a woman aged 45 to 65 who had recovered from COVID-19. The sequenced sample was peripheral blood. This chain connects TRBV5-8 to TRBJ2-2; tentative D call: TRBD2 (6 bases). CDR3 sequence: CASSPGRRTGELFF. CDR3 nucleotides: TGTGCCAGCAGCCCGGGGAGGAGGACCGGGGAGCTGTTTTTT.